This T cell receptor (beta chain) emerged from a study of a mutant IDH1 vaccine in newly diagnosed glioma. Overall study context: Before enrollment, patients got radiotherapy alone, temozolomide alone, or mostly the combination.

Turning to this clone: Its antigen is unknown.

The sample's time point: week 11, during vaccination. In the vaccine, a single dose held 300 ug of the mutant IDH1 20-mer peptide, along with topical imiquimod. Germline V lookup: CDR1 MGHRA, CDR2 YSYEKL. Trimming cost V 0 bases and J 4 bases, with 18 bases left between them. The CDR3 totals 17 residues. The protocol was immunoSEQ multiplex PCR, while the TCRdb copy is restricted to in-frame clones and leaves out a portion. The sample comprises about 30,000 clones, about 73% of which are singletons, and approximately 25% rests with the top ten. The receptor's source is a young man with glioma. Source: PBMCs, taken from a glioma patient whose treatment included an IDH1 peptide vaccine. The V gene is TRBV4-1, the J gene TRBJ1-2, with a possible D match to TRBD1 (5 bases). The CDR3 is CASSQDQWRGEAYGYTF. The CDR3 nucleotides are TGCGCCAGCAGCCAAGATCAATGGAGGGGCGAGGCCTATGGCTACACCTTC.